This TCR beta chain derives from a study of blood T cell repertoires in COVID-19. Across the whole study: Italy, Spain and the United States were the sources of the convalescent and acute COVID-19 samples. PBMCs, B-cell-depleted T cells, or T cells provided the cDNA or gDNA that made up the material.

Germline CDR1 reads MDHEN; CDR2 reads SYDVKM. The CDR3 runs 15 residues. V was pared by 8 bases and J by 7 bases, with 14 bases of the junction left unmatched. Original data processing: Reference gene primer amplification yielded estimated nucleated cell counts. Profiling relied on immunoSEQ multiplex PCR, and the TCRdb table lists in-frame clones only, not all of them. Clone size and V and J calls were adopted from that table, with D and trimming inferred from the DNA. Of around 280,000 clones in the sample, approximately 83% were seen once. The receptor's source is a woman between 25 and 40 years old who had recovered from COVID-19. The sample was peripheral blood. The chain combines TRBV28 with TRBJ1-5; 7 nucleotides line up with TRBD1. CDR3: CASYPRQGMGQPQHF. In DNA, the CDR3 is TGTGCCAGCTACCCACGACAGGGCATGGGACAGCCCCAGCATTTT.